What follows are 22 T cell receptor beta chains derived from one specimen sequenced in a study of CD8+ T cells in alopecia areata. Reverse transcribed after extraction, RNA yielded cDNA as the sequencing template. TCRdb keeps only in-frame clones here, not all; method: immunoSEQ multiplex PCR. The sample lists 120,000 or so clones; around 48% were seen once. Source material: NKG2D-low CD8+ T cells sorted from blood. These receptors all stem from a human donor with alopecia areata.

CDR3 bases: TGTGCCAGCAGTGATGGGGTCTCCTACGAGCAGTACTTC. It encodes CASSDGVSYEQYF. The genes are TRBV28 and TRBJ2-7; D uncertain. The V end was cut by 5 bases, the J end by 0 bases, with 8 bases between. The CDR3 totals 13 residues. The V gene's germline CDR1 is MDHEN and CDR2 SYDVKM.

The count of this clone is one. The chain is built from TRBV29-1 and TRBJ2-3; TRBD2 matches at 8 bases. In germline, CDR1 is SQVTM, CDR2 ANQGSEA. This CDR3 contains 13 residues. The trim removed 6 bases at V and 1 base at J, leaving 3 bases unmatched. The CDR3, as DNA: TGCAGCGTAGCGGGAGCTCGCACAGATACGCAGTATTTT. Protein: CSVAGARTDTQYF.

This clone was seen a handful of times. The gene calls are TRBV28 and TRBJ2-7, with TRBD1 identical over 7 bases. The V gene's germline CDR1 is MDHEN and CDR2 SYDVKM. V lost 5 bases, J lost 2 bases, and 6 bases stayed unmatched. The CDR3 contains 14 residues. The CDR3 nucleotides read TGTGCCAGCAGTGGGACAGCTACAACCTACGAGCAGTACTTC. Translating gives CASSGTATTYEQYF.

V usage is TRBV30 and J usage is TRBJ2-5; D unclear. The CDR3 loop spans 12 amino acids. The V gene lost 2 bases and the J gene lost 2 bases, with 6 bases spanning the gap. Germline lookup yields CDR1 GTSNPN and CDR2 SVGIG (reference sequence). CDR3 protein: CAWSWNQETQYF. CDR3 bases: TGTGCCTGGAGTTGGAATCAAGAGACCCAGTACTTC.

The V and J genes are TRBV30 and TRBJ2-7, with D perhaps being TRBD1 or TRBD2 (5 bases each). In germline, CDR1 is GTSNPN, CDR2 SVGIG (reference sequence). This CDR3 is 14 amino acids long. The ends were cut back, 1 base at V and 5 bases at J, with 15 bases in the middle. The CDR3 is CAWSDRDGINEQYF. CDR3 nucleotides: TGTGCCTGGAGTGACCGGGACGGAATCAACGAGCAGTACTTC. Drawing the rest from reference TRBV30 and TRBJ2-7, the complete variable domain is SQTIHQWPATLVQPVGSPLSLECTVEGTSNPNLYWYRQAAGRGLQLLFYSVGIGQISSEVPQNLSASRPQDRQFILSSKKLLLSDSGFYLCAWSDRDGINEQYFGPGTRLTVT.

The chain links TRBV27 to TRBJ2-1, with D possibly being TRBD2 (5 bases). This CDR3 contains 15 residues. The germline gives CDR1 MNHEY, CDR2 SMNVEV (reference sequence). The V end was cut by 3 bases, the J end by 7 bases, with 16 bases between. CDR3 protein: CASSFGSGVENEQFF. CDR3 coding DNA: TGTGCCAGCAGTTTCGGGTCCGGGGTTGAGAATGAGCAGTTCTTC.

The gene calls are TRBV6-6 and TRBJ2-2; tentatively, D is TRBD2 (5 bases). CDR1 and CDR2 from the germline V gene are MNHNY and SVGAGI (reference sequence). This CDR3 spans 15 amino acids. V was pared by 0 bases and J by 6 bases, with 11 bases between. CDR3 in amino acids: CASSYSESSAGELFF. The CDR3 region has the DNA TGTGCCAGCAGTTACTCGGAGAGTAGCGCCGGGGAGCTGTTTTTT.

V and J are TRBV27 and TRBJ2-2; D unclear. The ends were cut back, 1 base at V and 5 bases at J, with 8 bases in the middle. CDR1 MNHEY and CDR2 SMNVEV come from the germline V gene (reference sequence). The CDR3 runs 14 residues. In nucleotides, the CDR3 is TGTGCCAGCAGTTTATTTTCAGATACCGGGGAGCTGTTTTTT. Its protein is CASSLFSDTGELFF.

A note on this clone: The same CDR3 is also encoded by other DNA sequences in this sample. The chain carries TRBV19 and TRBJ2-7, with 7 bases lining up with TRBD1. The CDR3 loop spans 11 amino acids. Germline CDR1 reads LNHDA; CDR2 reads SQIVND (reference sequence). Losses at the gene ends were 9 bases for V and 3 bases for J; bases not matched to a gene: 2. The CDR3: CASRDSYEQYF. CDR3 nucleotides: TGTGCCAGCCGGGACAGCTACGAGCAGTACTTC.

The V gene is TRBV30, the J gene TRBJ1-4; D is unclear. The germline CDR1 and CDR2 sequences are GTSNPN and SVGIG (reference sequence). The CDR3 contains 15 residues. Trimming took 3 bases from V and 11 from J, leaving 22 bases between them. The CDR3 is CAWSTNWHGREKLFF. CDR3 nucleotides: TGTGCCTGGAGCACAAACTGGCACGGAAGGGAGAAACTGTTTTTT.

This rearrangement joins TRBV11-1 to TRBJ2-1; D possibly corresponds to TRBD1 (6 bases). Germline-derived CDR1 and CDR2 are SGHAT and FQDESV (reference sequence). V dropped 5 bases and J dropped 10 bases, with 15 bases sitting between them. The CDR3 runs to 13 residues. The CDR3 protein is CASSLTGFREQFF. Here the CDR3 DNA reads TGTGCCAGCAGCCTTACAGGGTTCCGGGAGCAGTTCTTC.

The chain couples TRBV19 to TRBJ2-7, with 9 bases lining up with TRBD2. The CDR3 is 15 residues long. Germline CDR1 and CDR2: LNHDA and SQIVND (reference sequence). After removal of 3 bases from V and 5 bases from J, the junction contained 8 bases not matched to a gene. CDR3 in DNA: TGTGCCAGTAGTATTTACGGCGGGAGGGCCGACGAGCAGTACTTC. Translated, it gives CASSIYGGRADEQYF.

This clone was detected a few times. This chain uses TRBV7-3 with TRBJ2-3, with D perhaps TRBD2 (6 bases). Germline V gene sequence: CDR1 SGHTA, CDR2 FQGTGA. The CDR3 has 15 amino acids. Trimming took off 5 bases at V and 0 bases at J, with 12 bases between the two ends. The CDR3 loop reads CASSPGGASTDTQYF. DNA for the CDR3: TGTGCCAGCAGCCCAGGAGGGGCTAGCACAGATACGCAGTATTTT.

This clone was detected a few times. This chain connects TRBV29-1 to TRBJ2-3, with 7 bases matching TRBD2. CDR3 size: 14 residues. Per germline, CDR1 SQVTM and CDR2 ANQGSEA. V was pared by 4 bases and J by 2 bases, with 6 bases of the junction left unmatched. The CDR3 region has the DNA TGCAGCGTTGGGGCTAGCGGAAACACAGATACGCAGTATTTT. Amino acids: CSVGASGNTDTQYF.

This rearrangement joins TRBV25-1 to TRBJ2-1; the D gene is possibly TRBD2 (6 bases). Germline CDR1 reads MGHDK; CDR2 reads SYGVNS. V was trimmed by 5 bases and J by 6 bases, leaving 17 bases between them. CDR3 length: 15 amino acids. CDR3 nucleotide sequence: TGTGCCAGCAGTATCGAAGCTGTGCGGGGCAATGAGCAGTTCTTC. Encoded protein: CASSIEAVRGNEQFF.

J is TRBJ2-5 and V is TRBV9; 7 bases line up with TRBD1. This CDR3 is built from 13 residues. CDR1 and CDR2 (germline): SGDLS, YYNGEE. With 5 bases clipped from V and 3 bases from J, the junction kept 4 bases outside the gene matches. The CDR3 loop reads CASRGTGEETQYF. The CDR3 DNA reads TGTGCCAGCAGAGGTACAGGGGAAGAGACCCAGTACTTC.

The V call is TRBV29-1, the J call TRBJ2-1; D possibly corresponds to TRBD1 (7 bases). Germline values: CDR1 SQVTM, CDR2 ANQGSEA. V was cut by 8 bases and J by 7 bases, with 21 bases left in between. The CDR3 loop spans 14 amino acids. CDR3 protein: CSHPEGAGGNEQFF. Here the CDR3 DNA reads TGCAGCCATCCGGAGGGGGCAGGGGGGAATGAGCAGTTCTTC.

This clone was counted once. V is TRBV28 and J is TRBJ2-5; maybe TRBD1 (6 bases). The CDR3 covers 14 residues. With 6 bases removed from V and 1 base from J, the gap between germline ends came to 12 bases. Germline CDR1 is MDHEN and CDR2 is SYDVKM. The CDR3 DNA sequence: TGTGCCAGCAGCAAAGACAGGCCCCAAGAGACCCAGTACTTC. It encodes CASSKDRPQETQYF.

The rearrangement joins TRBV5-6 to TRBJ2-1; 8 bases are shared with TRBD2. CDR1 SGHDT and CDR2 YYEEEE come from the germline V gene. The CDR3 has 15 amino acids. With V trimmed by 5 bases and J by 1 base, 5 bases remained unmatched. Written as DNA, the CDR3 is TGTGCCAGCAGTGACGGACTAGCATCCTACAATGAGCAGTTCTTC. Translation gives CASSDGLASYNEQFF.

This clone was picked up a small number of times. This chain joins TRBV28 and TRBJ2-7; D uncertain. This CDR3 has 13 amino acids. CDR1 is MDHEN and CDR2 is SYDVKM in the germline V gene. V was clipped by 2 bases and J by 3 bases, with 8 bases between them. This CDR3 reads CASSLTRVYEQYF. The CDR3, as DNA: TGTGCCAGCAGTTTAACCCGGGTCTACGAGCAGTACTTC.

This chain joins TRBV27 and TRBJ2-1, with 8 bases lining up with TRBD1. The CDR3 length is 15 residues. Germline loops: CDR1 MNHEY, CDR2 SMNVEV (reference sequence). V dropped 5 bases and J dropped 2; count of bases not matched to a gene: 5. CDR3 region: CASSPGQGTYNEQFF. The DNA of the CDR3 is TGTGCCAGCAGTCCCGGACAGGGTACCTACAATGAGCAGTTCTTC.

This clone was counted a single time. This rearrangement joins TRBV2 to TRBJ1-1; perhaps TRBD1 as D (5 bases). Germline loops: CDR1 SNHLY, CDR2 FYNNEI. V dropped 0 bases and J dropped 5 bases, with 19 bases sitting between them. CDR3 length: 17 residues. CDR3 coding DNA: TGTGCCAGCAGTGAAGCGCTTCGGATGAGGGGAGAGACTGAAGCTTTCTTT. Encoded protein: CASSEALRMRGETEAFF. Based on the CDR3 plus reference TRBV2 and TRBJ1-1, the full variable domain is EPEVTQTPSHQVTQMGQEVILRCVPISNHLYFYWYRQILGQKVEFLVSFYNNEISEKSEIFDDQFSVERPDGSNFTLKIRSTKLEDSAMYFCASSEALRMRGETEAFFGQGTRLTVV.